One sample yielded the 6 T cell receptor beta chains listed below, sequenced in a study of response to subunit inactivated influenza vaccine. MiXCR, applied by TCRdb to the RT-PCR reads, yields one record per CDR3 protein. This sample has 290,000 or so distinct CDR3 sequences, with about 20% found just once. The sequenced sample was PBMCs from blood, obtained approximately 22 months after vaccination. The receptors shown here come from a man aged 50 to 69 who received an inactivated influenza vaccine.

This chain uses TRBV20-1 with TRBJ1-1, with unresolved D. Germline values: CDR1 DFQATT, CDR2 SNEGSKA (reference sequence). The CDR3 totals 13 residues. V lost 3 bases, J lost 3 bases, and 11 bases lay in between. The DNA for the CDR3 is TGCAGTGCTAGTCCGGACTTGGACACTGAAGCTTTCTTT. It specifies CSASPDLDTEAFF.

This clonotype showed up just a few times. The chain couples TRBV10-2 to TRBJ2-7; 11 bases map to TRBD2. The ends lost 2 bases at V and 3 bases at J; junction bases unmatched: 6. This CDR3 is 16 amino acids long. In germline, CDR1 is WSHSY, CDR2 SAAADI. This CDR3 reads CASSEGLAGGDYEQYF. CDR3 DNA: TGCGCCAGCAGTGAGGGGTTAGCGGGAGGGGACTACGAGCAGTACTTC.

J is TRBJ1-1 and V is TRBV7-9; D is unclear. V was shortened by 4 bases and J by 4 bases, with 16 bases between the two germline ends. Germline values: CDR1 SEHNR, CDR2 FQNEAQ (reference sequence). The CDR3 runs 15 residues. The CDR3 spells CASSWTSAQSTEAFF. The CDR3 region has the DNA TGTGCCAGCAGCTGGACCTCGGCCCAGAGCACTGAAGCTTTCTTT.

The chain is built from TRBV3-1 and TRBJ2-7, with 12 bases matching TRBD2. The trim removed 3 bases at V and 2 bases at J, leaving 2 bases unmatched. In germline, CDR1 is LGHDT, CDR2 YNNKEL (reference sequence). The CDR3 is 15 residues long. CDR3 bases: TGTGCCAGCAGCCACACTAGCGGGAGGCCCTACGAGCAGTACTTC. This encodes CASSHTSGRPYEQYF.

The CDR3 DNA follows: TGTGCCAGCAGTTCAACAGGACTTGGTCGGGTCGAGCAGTACTTC. This codes for CASSSTGLGRVEQYF. The chain uses TRBV28 and TRBJ2-7; the D gene could be TRBD1 or TRBD2 (5 bases each). Germline V lookup: CDR1 MDHEN, CDR2 SYDVKM. V lost 4 bases and J lost 6, with 19 bases in between. The CDR3 extends over 15 amino acids.

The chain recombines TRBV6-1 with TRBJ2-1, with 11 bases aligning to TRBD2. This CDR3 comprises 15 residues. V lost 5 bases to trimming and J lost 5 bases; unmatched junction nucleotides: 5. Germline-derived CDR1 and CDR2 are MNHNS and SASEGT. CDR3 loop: CASSLAGGHNNEQFF. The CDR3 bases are TGTGCCAGCAGTCTAGCGGGAGGCCACAACAATGAGCAGTTCTTC.